This T cell receptor (beta chain) appears in the sequencing data of a study of blood T cell repertoires in COVID-19. Overall study: In each case, the material was cDNA or gDNA derived from T cells, B-cell-depleted T cells, or PBMCs.

Profiling relied on immunoSEQ multiplex PCR, and the TCRdb table lists in-frame clones only, not all of them. This sample yields approximately 110,000 clones, of which more than 80% are seen a single time; 3.2% belongs to the top ten. This clone has only a few counts. This sample also contains other DNA sequences that code for the same CDR3. The CDR3 extends over 14 amino acids. Germline-derived CDR1 and CDR2 are SGHNT and YYREEE (reference sequence). V dropped 3 bases and J dropped 6 bases, with 16 bases sitting between them. The specimen was peripheral blood. The sequence was obtained from a woman older than 75 with COVID-19, enrolled during active disease. The chain carries TRBV5-4 and TRBJ2-7; the D gene is possibly TRBD2 (6 bases). The CDR3 here is CASSSNRGGAEQYF. CDR3 nucleotide sequence: TGTGCCAGCAGCTCCAACAGAGGAGGGGCCGAGCAGTACTTC.